Listed here are 9 T cell receptor beta chains from one sample, sequenced in a study of early T cells in non-severe SARS-CoV-2 infection. From the 5' RACE reads, TCRdb called clonotypes with MiXCR, one entry per CDR3 protein. The repertoire holds 98,000 or so distinct CDR3 sequences, with about 12% as singletons. The sample consisted of whole blood, taken at baseline. These receptor sequences come from an adult who was a healthcare worker with PCR-confirmed SARS-CoV-2 infection or an uninfected control (not recorded which).

The chain links TRBV7-9 to TRBJ2-3; D is unresolved. The CDR3 has 11 residues. Per germline, CDR1 SEHNR and CDR2 FQNEAQ (reference sequence). V lost 10 bases and J 2 bases, leaving 7 bases between the germline ends. The CDR3 nucleotides read TGTGCCAAGGAAGACACAGATACGCAGTATTTT. Amino acids: CAKEDTDTQYF.

This clonotype was recorded at least ten times. V gene TRBV7-8 combines with J gene TRBJ2-7; D is possibly TRBD2 (5 bases). Trimming stripped 5 bases from V and 5 bases from J, with 16 bases between. The germline CDR1 and CDR2 sequences are SGHVS and FQNEAQ. The CDR3 sequence is 14 residues long. The CDR3 reads CASSALRAGNEQYF. In DNA form, the CDR3 reads TGTGCCAGCAGCGCCCTACGTGCGGGCAACGAGCAGTACTTC.

The chain uses TRBV3-1 and TRBJ1-1; TRBD1 is a possible D gene (6 bases). Germline-derived CDR1 and CDR2 are LGHDT and YNNKEL (reference sequence). The CDR3 is 16 amino acids. With 1 base removed from V and 0 bases from J, the gap between germline ends came to 12 bases. CDR3 DNA: TGTGCCAGCAGCCAAGCGGGAGGGGGGATGAACACTGAAGCTTTCTTT. Amino acid sequence: CASSQAGGGMNTEAFF. Together with reference TRBV3-1 and TRBJ1-1, the CDR3 gives the full variable domain: DTAVSQTPKYLVTQMGNDKSIKCEQNLGHDTMYWYKQDSKKFLKIMFSYNNKELIINETVPNRFSPKSPDKAHLNLHINSLELGDSAVYFCASSQAGGGMNTEAFFGQGTRLTVV.

This clonotype was recorded at least ten times. V usage is TRBV12-3 or TRBV12-4 and J usage is TRBJ2-2; D not resolved. The CDR3 consists of 13 residues. Trimming stripped 3 bases from V and 5 bases from J, with 7 bases between. The CDR3: CASSFQLTGELFF. CDR3 sequence (DNA): TGTGCCAGCAGTTTCCAGCTTACCGGGGAGCTGTTTTTT.

This chain uses TRBV6-6 with TRBJ2-4; possibly TRBD2 for D (5 bases). The CDR3 is made up of 18 amino acids. Trimming stripped 7 bases from V and 0 bases from J, with 22 bases between. CDR1 is MNHNY and CDR2 is SVGAGI in the germline V gene (reference sequence). This CDR3 is CASMGYDLRVLAKNIQYF. The CDR3, as DNA: TGTGCCAGCATGGGTTACGATCTGAGGGTGTTAGCCAAAAACATTCAGTACTTC.

This clonotype has only a few counts. The chain uses TRBV24-1 and TRBJ2-1; 7 bases are a match to TRBD2. V lost 7 bases, J lost 0 bases, and 11 bases stayed unmatched. Germline CDR1 reads KGHDR; CDR2 reads SFDVKD. The CDR3 has 17 amino acids. CDR3 bases: TGTGCCACCAGCCACCAAAGATCTAGCGGCTCCTACAATGAGCAGTTCTTC. Amino acids: CATSHQRSSGSYNEQFF.

The chain links TRBV7-2 to TRBJ1-4; maybe TRBD1 (5 bases). This CDR3 region has 14 residues. Germline lookup yields CDR1 SGHTA and CDR2 FQGNSA. The V gene lost 3 bases and the J gene lost 8 bases, with 13 bases spanning the gap. CDR3 amino acids: CASSFAQGGEKLFF. The DNA of the CDR3 is TGTGCCAGCAGCTTCGCCCAGGGAGGCGAAAAACTGTTTTTT.

In its sample, this clonotype was seen a few times. The chain combines TRBV20-1 with TRBJ2-1; no definite D call. V was shortened by 6 bases and J by 5 bases, with 11 bases between the two germline ends. CDR1 is DFQATT and CDR2 is SNEGSKA in the germline V gene (reference sequence). This CDR3 has 12 residues. CDR3 DNA sequence: TGCAGTGCCGCCCTGGAAGACAATGAGCAGTTCTTC. As protein: CSAALEDNEQFF.

Ten or more counts support this clonotype. The chain carries TRBV11-2 and TRBJ2-7; 11 bases are a match to TRBD2. Germline V gives CDR1 SGHAT, CDR2 FQNNGV. The CDR3 loop spans 16 amino acids. The J segment lost 3 bases and the V segment lost 2 bases, leaving 6 bases of the junction unmatched. The CDR3 here is CASSLSAGTSGYEQYF. The CDR3 DNA is TGTGCCAGCAGCTTATCTGCCGGGACTAGCGGCTACGAGCAGTACTTC.